This record covers a single T cell receptor beta chain. Its specific antigen is unknown. Base qualities are not recorded, but no much larger clone differs from it by a single base. The sample originates from a study of blood T cell repertoires in COVID-19 (dated by TCRdb to about 2020). In terms of the full investigation: Samples covering the acute and convalescent phases of COVID-19 were provided by collaborators in the United States, Italy and Spain. The samples were drawn from the first 160 participants of the ongoing ImmuneRACE study and from 950 to 1,500 subjects provided by 6 global collaborators. The repertoires were released in a freely available public database meant as a resource for research on the immune response to SARS-CoV-2. The prospective study material was composed of cDNA or gDNA derived from T cells, B-cell-depleted T cells, or PBMCs. The dataset comprised deeply sampled blood TCRbeta repertoires from subjects exposed to, actively infected with, or recovered from COVID-19. Where available, HLA class I and class II types were obtained from metadata supplied by the sample provider rather than from assay-based typing. Sample metadata almost always included a de-identified subject ID, COVID-19 status, age in years and sex.

The full study reports these points: The amount of clinical and demographic metadata varied by source and participant and was provided uncurated.

One collaborating source in Seattle enrolled patients while the patients were actively infected and followed the patients over time throughout the course of disease. Each collaborating institution followed its own protocols to collect whole blood in K2EDTA tubes. For TCRbeta analysis, collaborators shipped samples in one of three forms: frozen whole blood, isolated PBMCs, or DNA extracted from either of those sample types. The immunoSEQ Assay, a bias-controlled multiplex PCR, was used to amplify TCRbeta CDR3 regions from genomic DNA. As for how the authors treated the data: Within the assay, amplification of reference gene primers was used to estimate how many nucleated cells each sample contained. To quantify the absolute abundance of each unique TCRbeta CDR3 rearrangement, sequence reads were collapsed and filtered. For each sample, productive Simpson clonality was calculated by taking the square root of Simpson's diversity index across productive rearrangements. The clones in this table, taken by TCRdb from immuneACCESS, are in-frame only. Not every clone is retained; where verified, under half of the shortfall comes from an unresolved V gene, and the cause of the rest is unknown. From that table come the V and J calls and clone size; the DNA was used to work out D and trimming. The sample profile shows fewer than 70,000 clones; around 86% of them were found once. Jointly, the top ten make up 16% of the sample.

This TCR was recovered from a man aged 40-49 years with COVID-19, enrolled during active disease. The specimen was peripheral blood.

The base sequence is TGTGCCAGTAGTACACCCCCGACGCTGGCGGGGGGAGCGGGAGATACGCAGTATTTT. Translated, this is CASSTPPTLAGGAGDTQYF. The sequence links TRBV19 to TRBJ2-3, with TRBD2 identical over 8 junction bases. Germline trimming amounts to 4 bases on V and 5 bases on J, with 20 as the count of junction bases outside the gene matches. The germline V gene encodes CDR1 LNHDA and CDR2 SQIVND (reference sequence). The CDR3, cysteine through phenylalanine, is 19 amino acids long. Of all the DNA, just the CDR3 is kept, 57 bases in frame from base 1.